These 9 T cell receptor beta chains came from one sample sequenced in a study of blood T cell repertoires in COVID-19. Sequencing was performed with immunoSEQ multiplex PCR; in TCRdb, only in-frame clones are kept and a portion is missing. The data show about 150,000 clones, approximately 86% seen once. The sequencing sample was made of peripheral blood. These receptors were taken from a man aged 65-85 years with acute or convalescent COVID-19.

This clone occurred once. This chain links TRBV7-2 with TRBJ1-5, with TRBD1 matching 10 bases. Trimming cost V 5 bases and J 8 bases; bases outside gene matches: 6. Germline-derived CDR1 and CDR2 are SGHTA and FQGNSA. The CDR3 contains 14 residues. The CDR3 sequence is CASSRDRGFEPQHF. The CDR3 DNA sequence: TGTGCCAGCAGCCGGGACAGGGGATTTGAGCCCCAGCATTTT.

This clone appeared a single time. This chain connects TRBV5-8 to TRBJ2-7; maybe TRBD2 (6 bases). The germline gives CDR1 SGHTS, CDR2 YDEGEE. V lost 4 bases and J 3 bases, leaving 17 bases between the germline ends. CDR3 size: 15 residues. CDR3 residues: CASSPRGGGNYEQYF. CDR3 nucleotides: TGTGCCAGCAGCCCTAGGGGTGGAGGGAACTACGAGCAGTACTTC. The whole variable domain, remainder taken from reference TRBV5-8 and TRBJ2-7, is EAGVTQSPTHLIKTRGQQATLRCSPISGHTSVYWYQQALGLGLQFLLWYDEGEERNRGNFPPRFSGRQFPNYSSELNVNALELEDSALYLCASSPRGGGNYEQYFGPGTRLTVT.

The chain has TRBV5-5 and TRBJ2-3; the D gene is possibly TRBD1 (6 bases). This CDR3 contains 14 residues. The V gene's germline CDR1 is SGHKS and CDR2 YYEKEE (reference sequence). V was cut by 0 bases and J by 3 bases, with 8 bases left in between. The CDR3: CASSLATGTDTQYF. The CDR3 DNA reads TGTGCCAGCAGCTTGGCAACAGGGACAGATACGCAGTATTTT.

The DNA of the CDR3 is TGTGCCAGCAGCCCAACCGGACTTGCGGGAGGAGATACGCAGTATTTT. As protein: CASSPTGLAGGDTQYF. V usage is TRBV7-2 and J usage is TRBJ2-3; 8 bases line up with TRBD2. J gave up 5 bases and V 5 bases, and 12 bases lay outside the gene matches. The germline V gene has CDR1 SGHTA and CDR2 FQGNSA. This CDR3 comprises 16 residues.

The chain uses TRBV7-9 and TRBJ2-1; D might be TRBD1 (5 bases). Trimming removed 2 bases at V and 1 base at J, with 6 bases between. CDR1 is SEHNR and CDR2 is FQNEAQ in the germline V gene (reference sequence). The length of the CDR3 is 14 residues. The CDR3 region is CASSLPGSYNEQFF. The CDR3 DNA sequence: TGTGCCAGCAGCTTACCAGGGTCCTACAATGAGCAGTTCTTC.

This clone was found a few times. V usage is TRBV11-1 and J usage is TRBJ1-1; D gene uncertain. This CDR3 is built from 14 residues. Between the trimmed V and J ends, which lost 3 bases and 6 bases, there was a span of 14 bases. Germline assignment: CDR1 SGHAT and CDR2 FQDESV (reference sequence). The DNA of the CDR3 is TGTGCCAGCAGCTTGGGCAGTATTAGGCCTGAAGCTTTCTTT. It codes for CASSLGSIRPEAFF.

CDR3 amino acids: CASSLGLGTNEKLFF. DNA for the CDR3: TGTGCCAGCAGCTTGGGTTTGGGCACTAATGAAAAACTGTTTTTT. The rearrangement uses TRBV5-6 and TRBJ1-4; D is unresolved. Trimming removed 0 bases from V and 2 bases from J, with 8 bases in between. Germline lookup yields CDR1 SGHDT and CDR2 YYEEEE. The CDR3 sequence is 15 residues long.

The chain has TRBV7-3 and TRBJ2-1, with 7 nucleotides matching TRBD1. CDR1 SGHTA and CDR2 FQGTGA come from the germline V gene. The CDR3 length is 15 residues. V trimming: 6 bases; J trimming: 4 bases; junction bases outside the gene matches: 9. The DNA for the CDR3 is TGTGCCAGCAGACCGGTTCCGGGACAGTACAATGAGCAGTTCTTC. Translating gives CASRPVPGQYNEQFF.

This chain connects TRBV27 to TRBJ2-7; 7 bases line up with TRBD2. The V gene end was trimmed by 4 bases and the J gene end by 3 bases; junction bases not matched to a gene: 12. The CDR3 is 16 amino acids. Per the germline V gene, CDR1 is MNHEY and CDR2 is SMNVEV (reference sequence). Here the CDR3 DNA reads TGTGCCAGCAGTTCCCTCGCGGCGGGGGTGATCTACGAGCAGTACTTC. Translating gives CASSSLAAGVIYEQYF.